This record concerns one T cell receptor beta chain sequence. Its recognized antigen is unknown. No base quality information exists; no much larger clone differs at one position. The time point label of this sample denotes: about 28 days (+/-7) after the second vaccine dose. AZD1222 recipients given second doses at about 4 weeks or at about 12 weeks were pooled, since spike-specific TCR depth and breadth were not found to differ between the two schedules. Vaccinee samples came from UK trials COV001 and COV002, including a single-blind randomized controlled phase 2/3 trial of AZD1222 (ChAdOx1 nCoV-19) in healthy adults. For TCRbeta chain sequencing, PBMC samples were collected from trial participants at day 0 and at day 28 after the second dose. The CDR3 regions of human TCRbeta chains were analyzed by immunosequencing. Turning to the authors' computational methods: TCRs in the repertoires were compared against a reference library of SARS-CoV-2-specific TCRs that had been generated with the MIRA antigen-specificity platform. Breadth was defined as the fraction of unique TCRs that were SARS-CoV-2-associated, and depth was defined as the fraction of total T cells that were SARS-CoV-2-associated. Using the MIRA data, every spike-specific TCR was mapped to the spike region that the TCR reacted to and assigned to either a CD4 or a CD8 class. Log10-transformed breadth and depth values were compared by one-way ANOVA with Sidak's multiple comparisons tests. Imported from immuneACCESS, the table was reduced by TCRdb to in-frame sequences with V and J called. These copies leave out some clones; in studies compared against another copy, an unresolved V gene accounts for under half, and the cause of the remainder is not known. The DNA was the basis for D and trimming; V, J and clone size are from that table. This sample holds some 79,000 clones; around 81% were observed only once. The ten largest clonotypes hold about 50% of the sample.

The sample originates from a study of T cell responses to AZD1222 COVID-19 vaccine (dated by TCRdb to the early 2020s). For the study in its entirety: TCR sequencing was performed for more than 230 trial participants, of whom approximately 200 were given two doses of AZD1222 and approximately 25 were given two doses of MenACWY control vaccine. Trial participants were enrolled by age into 18-55, 56-69 and 70-plus year subgroups, with approximately 160, 26 and 62 TCR-sequenced participants respectively.

Study-wide findings and limitations: Because no day 14 peak-response samples were available, the repertoires could be characterized only after the peak T cell response. A significant rise in spike-specific TCR breadth and depth was observed after two AZD1222 doses relative to day 0 and relative to MenACWY recipients. Reportedly, close to half of the unique spike-specific TCRs recognized epitopes lying outside the regions that are mutated in the B.1.351 and B.1.1.7 variants. The whole spike protein was spanned by vaccine-associated CD4 TCRs, and dominant responses were seen in regions 160-218 and 743-854. In the small 56-69-year group, the increase in depth fell short of significance, most likely because of low power. Participants were mostly white British, with more females than males. The authors suggested clonal diversity may have been underestimated. Conclusions about previously exposed vaccinees are limited, since just five to seven AZD1222 recipients were seropositive for SARS-CoV-2 at baseline.

This receptor was obtained from an adult who received the AZD1222 COVID-19 vaccine. The source material was peripheral blood, sampled 28 days after the second AZD1222 dose.

The CDR3 region has the sequence CASSRTTGISTGELFF. The nucleotide sequence reads as follows: TGTGCCAGTAGCCGGACCACAGGGATCAGCACCGGGGAGCTGTTTTTT. The chain uses TRBV19 and TRBJ2-2, with TRBD1 tentatively as D gene (6 bases match). The CDR3 measures 16 amino acids from cysteine to phenylalanine. Of the read, only the CDR3 DNA is kept; its 48 bases are in frame from base 1. At the junction V is shortened by 6 bases and J by 4 bases, with 18 bases in between. Based on the germline V gene (reference sequence), the CDR1 and CDR2 sequences are LNHDA and SQIVND.